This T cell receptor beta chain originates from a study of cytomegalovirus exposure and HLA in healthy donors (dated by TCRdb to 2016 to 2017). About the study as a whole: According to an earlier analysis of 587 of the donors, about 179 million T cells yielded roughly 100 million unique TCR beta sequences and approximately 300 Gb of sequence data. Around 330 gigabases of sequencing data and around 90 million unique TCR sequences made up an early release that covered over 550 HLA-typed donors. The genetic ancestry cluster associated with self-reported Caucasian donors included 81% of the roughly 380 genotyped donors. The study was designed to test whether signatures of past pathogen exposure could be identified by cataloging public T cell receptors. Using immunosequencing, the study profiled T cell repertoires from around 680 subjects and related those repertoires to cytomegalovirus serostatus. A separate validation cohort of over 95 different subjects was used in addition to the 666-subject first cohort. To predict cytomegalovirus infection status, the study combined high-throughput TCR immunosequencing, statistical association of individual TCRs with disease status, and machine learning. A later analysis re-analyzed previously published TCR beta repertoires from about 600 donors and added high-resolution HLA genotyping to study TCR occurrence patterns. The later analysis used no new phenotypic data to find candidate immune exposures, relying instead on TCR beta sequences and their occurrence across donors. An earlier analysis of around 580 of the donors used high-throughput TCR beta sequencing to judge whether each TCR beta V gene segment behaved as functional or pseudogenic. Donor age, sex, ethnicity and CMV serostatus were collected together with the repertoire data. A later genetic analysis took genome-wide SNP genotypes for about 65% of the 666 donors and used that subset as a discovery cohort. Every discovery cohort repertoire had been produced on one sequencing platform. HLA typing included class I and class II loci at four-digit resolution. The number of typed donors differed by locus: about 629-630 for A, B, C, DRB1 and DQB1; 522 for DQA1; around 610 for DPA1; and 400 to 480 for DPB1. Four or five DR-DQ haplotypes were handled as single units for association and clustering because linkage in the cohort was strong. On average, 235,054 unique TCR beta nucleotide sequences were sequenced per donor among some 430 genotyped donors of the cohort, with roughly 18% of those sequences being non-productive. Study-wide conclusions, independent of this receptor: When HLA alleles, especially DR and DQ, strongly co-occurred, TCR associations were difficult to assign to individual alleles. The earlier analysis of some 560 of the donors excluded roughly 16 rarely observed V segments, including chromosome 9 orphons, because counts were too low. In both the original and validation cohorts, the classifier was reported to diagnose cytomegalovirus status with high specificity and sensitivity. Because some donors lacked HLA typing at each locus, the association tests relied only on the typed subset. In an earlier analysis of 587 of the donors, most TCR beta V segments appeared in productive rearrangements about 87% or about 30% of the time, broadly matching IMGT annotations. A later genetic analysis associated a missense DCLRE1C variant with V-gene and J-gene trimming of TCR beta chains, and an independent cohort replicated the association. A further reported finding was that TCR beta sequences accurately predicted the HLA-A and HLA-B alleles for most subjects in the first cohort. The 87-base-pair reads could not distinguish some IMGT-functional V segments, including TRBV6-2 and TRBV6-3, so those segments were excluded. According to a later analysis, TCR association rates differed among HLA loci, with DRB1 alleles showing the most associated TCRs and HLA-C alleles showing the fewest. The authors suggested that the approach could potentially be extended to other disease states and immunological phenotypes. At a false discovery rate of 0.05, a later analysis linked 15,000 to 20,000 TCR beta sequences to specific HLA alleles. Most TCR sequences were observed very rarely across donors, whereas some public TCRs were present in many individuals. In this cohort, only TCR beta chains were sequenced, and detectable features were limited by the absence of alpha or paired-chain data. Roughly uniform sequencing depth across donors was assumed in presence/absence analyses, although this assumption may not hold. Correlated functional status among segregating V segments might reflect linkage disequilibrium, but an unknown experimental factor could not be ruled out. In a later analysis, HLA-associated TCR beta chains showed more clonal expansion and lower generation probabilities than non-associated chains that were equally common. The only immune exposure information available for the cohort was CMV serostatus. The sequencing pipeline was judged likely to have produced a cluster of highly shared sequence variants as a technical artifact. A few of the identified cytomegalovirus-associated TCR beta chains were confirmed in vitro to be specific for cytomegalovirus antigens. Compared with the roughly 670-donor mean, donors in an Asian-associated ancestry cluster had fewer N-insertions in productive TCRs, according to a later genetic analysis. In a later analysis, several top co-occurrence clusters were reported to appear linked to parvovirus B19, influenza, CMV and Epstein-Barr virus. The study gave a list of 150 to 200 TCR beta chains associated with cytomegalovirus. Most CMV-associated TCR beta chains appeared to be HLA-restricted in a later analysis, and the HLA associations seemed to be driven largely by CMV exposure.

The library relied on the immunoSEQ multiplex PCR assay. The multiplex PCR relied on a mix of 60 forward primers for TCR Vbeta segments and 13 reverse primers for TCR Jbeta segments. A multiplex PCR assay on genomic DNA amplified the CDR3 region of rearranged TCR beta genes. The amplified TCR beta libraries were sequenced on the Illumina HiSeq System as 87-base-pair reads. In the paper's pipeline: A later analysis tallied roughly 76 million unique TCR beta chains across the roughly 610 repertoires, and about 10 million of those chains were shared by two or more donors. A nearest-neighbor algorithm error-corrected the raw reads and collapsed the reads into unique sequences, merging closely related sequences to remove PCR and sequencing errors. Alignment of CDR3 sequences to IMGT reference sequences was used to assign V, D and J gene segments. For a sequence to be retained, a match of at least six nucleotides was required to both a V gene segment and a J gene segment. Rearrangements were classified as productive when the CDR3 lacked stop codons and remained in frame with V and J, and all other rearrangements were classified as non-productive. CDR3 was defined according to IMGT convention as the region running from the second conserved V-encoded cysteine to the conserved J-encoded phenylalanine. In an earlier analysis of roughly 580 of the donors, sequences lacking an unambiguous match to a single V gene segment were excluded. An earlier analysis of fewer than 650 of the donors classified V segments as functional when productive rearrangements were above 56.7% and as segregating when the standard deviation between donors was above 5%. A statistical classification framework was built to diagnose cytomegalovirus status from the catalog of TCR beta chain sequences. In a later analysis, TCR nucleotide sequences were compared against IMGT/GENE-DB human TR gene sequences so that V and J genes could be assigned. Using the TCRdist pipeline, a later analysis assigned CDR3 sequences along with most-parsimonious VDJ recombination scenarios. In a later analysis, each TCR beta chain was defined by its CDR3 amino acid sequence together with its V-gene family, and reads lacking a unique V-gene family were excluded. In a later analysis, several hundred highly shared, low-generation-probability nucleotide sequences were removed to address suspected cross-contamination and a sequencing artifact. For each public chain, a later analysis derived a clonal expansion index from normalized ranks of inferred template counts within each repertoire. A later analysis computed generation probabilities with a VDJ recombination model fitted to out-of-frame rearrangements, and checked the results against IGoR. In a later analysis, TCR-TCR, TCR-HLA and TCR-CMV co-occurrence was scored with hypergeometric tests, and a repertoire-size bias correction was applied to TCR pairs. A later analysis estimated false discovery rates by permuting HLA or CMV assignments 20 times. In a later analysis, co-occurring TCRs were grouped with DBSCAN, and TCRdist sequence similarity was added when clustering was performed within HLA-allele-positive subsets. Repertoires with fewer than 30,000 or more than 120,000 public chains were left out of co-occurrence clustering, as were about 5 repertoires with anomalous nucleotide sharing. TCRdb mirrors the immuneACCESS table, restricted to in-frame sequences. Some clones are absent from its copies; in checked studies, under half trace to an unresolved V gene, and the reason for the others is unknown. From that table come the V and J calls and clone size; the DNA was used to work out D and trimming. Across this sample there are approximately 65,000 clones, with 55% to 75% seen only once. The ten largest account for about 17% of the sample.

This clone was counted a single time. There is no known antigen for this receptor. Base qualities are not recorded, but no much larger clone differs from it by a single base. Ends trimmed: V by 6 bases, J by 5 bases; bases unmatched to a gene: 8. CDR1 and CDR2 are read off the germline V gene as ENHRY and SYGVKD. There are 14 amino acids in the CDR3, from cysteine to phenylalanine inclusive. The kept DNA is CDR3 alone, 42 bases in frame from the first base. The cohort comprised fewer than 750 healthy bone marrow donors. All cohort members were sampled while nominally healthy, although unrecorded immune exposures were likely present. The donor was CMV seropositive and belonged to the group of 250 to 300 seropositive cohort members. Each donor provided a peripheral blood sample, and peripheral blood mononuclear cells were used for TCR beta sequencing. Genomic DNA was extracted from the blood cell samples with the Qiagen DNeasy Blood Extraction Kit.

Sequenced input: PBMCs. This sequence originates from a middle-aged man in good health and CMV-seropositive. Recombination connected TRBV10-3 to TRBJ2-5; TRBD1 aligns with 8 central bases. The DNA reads TGTGCCATCAGCCCGGGACAGGTCGAGGAGACCCAGTACTTC. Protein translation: CAISPGQVEETQYF.